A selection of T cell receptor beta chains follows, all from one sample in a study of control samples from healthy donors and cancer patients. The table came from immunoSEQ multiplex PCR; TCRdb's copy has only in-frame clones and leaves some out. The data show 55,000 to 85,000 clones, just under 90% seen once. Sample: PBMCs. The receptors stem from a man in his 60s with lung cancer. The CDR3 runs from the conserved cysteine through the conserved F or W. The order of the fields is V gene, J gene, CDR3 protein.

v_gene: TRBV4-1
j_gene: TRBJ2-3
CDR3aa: CASSQDGTGATDTQYF

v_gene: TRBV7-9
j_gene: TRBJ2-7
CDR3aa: CASTYPSDEQYF

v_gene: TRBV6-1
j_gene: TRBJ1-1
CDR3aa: CASSETLDGAFF

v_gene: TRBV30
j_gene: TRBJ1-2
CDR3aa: CAWIGVERERGYTF

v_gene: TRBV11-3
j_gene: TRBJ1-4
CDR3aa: CASSSPGQENEKLFF

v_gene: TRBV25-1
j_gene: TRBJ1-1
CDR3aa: CASSVRGDTEAFF

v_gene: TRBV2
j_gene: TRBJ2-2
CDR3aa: CASSARWGELFF

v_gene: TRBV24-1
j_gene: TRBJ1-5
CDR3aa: CATSDFGANQPQHF

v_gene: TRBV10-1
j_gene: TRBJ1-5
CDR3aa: CASSRDINQPQHF

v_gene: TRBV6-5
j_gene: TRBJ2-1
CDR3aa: CASSSPGRVNNEQFF

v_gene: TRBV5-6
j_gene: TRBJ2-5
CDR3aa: CASSLPAGGETQYF

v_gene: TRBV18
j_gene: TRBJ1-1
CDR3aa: CASSPNTGINTEAFF

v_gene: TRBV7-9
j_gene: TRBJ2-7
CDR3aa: CASSFLAYEQYF

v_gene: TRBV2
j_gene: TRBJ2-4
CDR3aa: CASIGTSVAKNIQYF

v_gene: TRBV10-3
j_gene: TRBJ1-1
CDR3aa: CAISEGGTEAFF

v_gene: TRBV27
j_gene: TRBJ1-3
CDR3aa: CASSSGRGNTIYF

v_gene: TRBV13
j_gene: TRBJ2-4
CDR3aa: CASSLGLIGTLAPAKNIQYF

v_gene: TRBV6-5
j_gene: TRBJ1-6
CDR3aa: CASYRTGGSPLHF

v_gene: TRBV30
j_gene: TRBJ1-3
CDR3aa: CAWSEGEGNTIYF

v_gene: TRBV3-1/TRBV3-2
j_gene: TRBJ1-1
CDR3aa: CASSQEMANTEAFF

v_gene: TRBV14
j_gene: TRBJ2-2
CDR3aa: CASSQASITGELFF

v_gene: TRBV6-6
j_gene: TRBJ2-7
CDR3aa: CASSWTSGYYEQYF

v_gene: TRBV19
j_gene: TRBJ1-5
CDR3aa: CASIGTPTSNQPQHF

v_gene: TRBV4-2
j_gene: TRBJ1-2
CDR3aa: CASSQEWAGTYGYTF

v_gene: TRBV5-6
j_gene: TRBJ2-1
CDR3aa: CASSLSGQVSNEQFF

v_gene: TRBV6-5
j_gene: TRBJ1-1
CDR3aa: CASSYQRGDLDTEAFF

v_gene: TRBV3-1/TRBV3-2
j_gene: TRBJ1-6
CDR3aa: CASSPGWLGGTLHF

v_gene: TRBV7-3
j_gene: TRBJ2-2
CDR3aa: CASSLTPATGELFF

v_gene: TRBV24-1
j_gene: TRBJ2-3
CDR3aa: CATSDPGTDTQYF

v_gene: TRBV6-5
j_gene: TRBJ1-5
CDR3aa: CASSQSAGGRQPQHF

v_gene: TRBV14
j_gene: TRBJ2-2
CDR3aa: CASSPLAGEAGELFF

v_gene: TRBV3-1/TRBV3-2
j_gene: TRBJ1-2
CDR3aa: CASSQEGIRSRYTF

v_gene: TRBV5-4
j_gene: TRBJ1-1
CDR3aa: CATSERMNTEAFF

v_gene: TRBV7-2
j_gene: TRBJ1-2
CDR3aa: CASSLSGGGINYGYTF

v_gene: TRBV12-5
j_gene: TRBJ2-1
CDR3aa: CASGLLPDGGLYNEQFF

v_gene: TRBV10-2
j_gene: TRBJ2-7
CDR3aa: CASRGPGTLYEQYF

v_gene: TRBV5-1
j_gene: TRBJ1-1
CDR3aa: CASSLSGQKNMNTEAFF

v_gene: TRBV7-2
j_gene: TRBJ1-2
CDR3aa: CASSLSRANYGYTF

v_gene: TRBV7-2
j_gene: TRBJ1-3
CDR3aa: CASSLVAPVFSGNTIYF

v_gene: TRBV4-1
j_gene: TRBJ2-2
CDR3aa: CASSGRGQGAAGELFF

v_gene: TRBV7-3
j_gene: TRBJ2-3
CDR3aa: CASSPPGSTDTQYF

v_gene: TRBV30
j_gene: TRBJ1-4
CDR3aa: CAWRGQIVANEKLFF

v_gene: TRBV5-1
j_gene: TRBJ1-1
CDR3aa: CASSAPRDTEAFF

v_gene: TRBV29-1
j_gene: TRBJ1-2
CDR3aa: CSVPTRQGGYGYTF

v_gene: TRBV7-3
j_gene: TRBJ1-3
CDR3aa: CASSLRAGGTGEGNTIYF

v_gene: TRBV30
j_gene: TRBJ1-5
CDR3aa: CAWSMGQNQPQHF

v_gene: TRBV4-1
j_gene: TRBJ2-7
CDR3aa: CASSGTEGYEQYF

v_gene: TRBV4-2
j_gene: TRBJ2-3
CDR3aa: CASSQDVGGTDTQYF

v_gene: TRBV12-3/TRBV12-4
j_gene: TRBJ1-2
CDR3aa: CASLNPRGLGYTF

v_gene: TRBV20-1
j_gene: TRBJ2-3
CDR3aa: CSARGRDTQYF

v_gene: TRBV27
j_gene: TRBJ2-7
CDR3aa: CASSLKTPLALGTGNYEQYF

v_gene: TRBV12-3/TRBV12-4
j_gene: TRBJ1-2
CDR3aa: CASSIGAYYGYTF